These 7 T cell receptor beta chains came from one sample sequenced in a study of shared clonotypes between healthy human individuals. The assay was immunoSEQ multiplex PCR, and TCRdb's table has in-frame clones only and misses some. The data hold 550,000 to 850,000 clones, with 74% observed a single time. Material: memory CD4+ T cells sorted from blood. Sample subset: CD45RA-negative fraction. Receptor source: a woman aged 30 to 39 in good health.

Ten or more counts support this clone. Distinct nucleotide sequences in the sample also encode this CDR3. The chain carries TRBV11-3 and TRBJ2-3; 14 bases match TRBD2. There are 17 residues in the CDR3. The V gene's germline CDR1 is SGHNT and CDR2 YENEEA. The trim removed 3 bases at V and 1 base at J, leaving 3 bases unmatched. CDR3 sequence reads: CASSFGTSGSGTDTQYF. Here the CDR3 DNA reads TGTGCCAGCAGCTTCGGGACTAGCGGGAGTGGCACAGATACGCAGTATTTT. Full variable domain (rest looked up from reference TRBV11-3 and TRBJ2-3): EAGVVQSPRYKIIEKKQPVAFWCNPISGHNTLYWYLQNLGQGPELLIRYENEEAVDDSQLPKDRFSAERLKGVDSTLKIQPAELGDSAVYLCASSFGTSGSGTDTQYFGPGTRLTVL.

This chain links TRBV6-5 with TRBJ2-5; D gene uncertain. The V end lost 2 bases, the J end lost 2 bases, and 3 bases lay between the germline ends. The germline gives CDR1 MNHEY, CDR2 SVGAGI. The CDR3 spans 12 residues. For the CDR3, the DNA is TGTGCCAGCAGTTACACTCAAGAGACCCAGTACTTC. Its protein product is CASSYTQETQYF.

This chain links TRBV5-1 with TRBJ1-1; TRBD1 matches at 9 bases. The germline CDR1 and CDR2 sequences are SGHRS and YFSETQ. V dropped 3 bases and J dropped 3; count of bases not matched to a gene: 6. The CDR3 is made up of 15 amino acids. The CDR3 sequence: CASSWGDRDYTEAFF. The CDR3 bases are TGCGCCAGCAGCTGGGGGGACAGGGACTACACTGAAGCTTTCTTT. Full variable domain (rest looked up from reference TRBV5-1 and TRBJ1-1): KAGVTQTPRYLIKTRGQQVTLSCSPISGHRSVSWYQQTPGQGLQFLFEYFSETQRNKGNFPGRFSGRQFSNSRSEMNVSTLELGDSALYLCASSWGDRDYTEAFFGQGTRLTVV.

The table lists this clone with a few counts. The chain links TRBV19 to TRBJ2-3; no firm D call. CDR1 and CDR2 (germline): LNHDA, SQIVND (reference sequence). Trimming removed 4 bases from V and 6 bases from J, with 14 bases in between. The CDR3 is 14 amino acids. This chain's CDR3 is CASSTRAVGDTQYF. DNA of the CDR3: TGTGCCAGTAGTACCCGAGCTGTGGGGGATACGCAGTATTTT.

This chain connects TRBV7-2 to TRBJ2-1, with a weak D call TRBD2 (6 bases). V dropped 5 bases and J dropped 7 bases, with 12 bases sitting between them. The CDR3 runs 13 residues. The germline V gene has CDR1 SGHTA and CDR2 FQGNSA. CDR3 sequence: CASSPRRENEQFF. In DNA form, the CDR3 reads TGTGCCAGCAGCCCTAGACGGGAGAATGAGCAGTTCTTC.

This clone was found a few times. V is TRBV7-2 and J is TRBJ1-2; D remains ambiguous. Germline assignment: CDR1 SGHTA and CDR2 FQGNSA. V was cut by 5 bases and J by 6 bases, with 16 bases left in between. The CDR3 loop spans 14 amino acids. This CDR3 reads CASSVPALYNGYTF. CDR3 bases: TGTGCCAGCAGCGTACCCGCCTTGTATAATGGCTACACCTTC.

This rearrangement joins TRBV29-1 to TRBJ2-5; D is uncertain. Germline V gives CDR1 SQVTM, CDR2 ANQGSEA. Trimming left V 3 bases short and J 4 bases short, with 9 bases between. The CDR3 covers 12 residues. CDR3 DNA sequence: TGCAGCGTTGATAGGAGCCGAGAGACCCAGTACTTC. Protein sequence: CSVDRSRETQYF.